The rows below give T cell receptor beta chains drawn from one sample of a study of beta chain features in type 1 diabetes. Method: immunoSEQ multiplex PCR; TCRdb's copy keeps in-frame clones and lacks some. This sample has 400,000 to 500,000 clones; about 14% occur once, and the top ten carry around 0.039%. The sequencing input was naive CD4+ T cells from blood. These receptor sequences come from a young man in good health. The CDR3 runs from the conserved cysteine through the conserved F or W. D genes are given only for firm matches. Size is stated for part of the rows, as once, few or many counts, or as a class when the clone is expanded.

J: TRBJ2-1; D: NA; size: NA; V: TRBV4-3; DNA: TGCGCCAGCAGCCAAGATAGCTGGAATGAGCAGTTCTTC; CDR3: CASSQDSWNEQFF
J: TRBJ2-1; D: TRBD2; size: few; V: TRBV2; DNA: TGTGCCATCTCCGCGGGGAGGGCTTACAATGAGCAGTTCTTC; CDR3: CAISAGRAYNEQFF
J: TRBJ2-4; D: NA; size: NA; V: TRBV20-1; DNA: TGCAGTGCTTTTGGAGAAAACATTCAGTACTTC; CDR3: CSAFGENIQYF
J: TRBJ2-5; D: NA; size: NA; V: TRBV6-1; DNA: TGTGCCAGCAGTGAAGGGACGGTCCAAAAGACCCAGTACTTC; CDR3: CASSEGTVQKTQYF
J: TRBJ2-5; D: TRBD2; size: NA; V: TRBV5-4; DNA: TGTGCCATAAAGGGTGATTCTAGCGGGGGAGAAGAGACCCAGTACTTC; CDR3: CAIKGDSSGGEETQYF
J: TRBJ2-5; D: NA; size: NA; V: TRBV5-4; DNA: TGTGCCAGCAGCCCCGAGGTGGGAAAATGGGAGAAGACCCAGTACTTC; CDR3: CASSPEVGKWEKTQYF
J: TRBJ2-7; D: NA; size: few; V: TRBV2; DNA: TGTGCCAGCAGGCCAGGGAGGGGACACCTATACGAGCAGTACTTC; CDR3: CASRPGRGHLYEQYF
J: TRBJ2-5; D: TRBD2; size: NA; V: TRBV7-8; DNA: TGTGCCAGCAGCGGAACTAGCGGGCCGACAGAGACCCAGTACTTC; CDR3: CASSGTSGPTETQYF
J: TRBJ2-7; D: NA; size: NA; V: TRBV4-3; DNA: TGCGCCAGCAGCCAAGATCGGCGGACACCCTACGAGCAGTACTTC; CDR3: CASSQDRRTPYEQYF
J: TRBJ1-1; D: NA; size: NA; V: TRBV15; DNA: TGTGCCACCAGCAGAGATTTGGACACTGAAGCTTTCTTT; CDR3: CATSRDLDTEAFF
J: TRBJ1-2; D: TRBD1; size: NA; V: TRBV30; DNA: TGTGCCTGGACTCAGGGGGCTATTAACTATGGCTACACCTTC; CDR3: CAWTQGAINYGYTF
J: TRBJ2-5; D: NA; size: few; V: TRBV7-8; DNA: TGTGCCAGCAGCCTAGTGAGGCAAGAGACCCAGTACTTC; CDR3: CASSLVRQETQYF
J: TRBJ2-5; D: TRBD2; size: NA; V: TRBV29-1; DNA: TGCAGCGTGGAGGGACTAGCGGGAGGGGAGACCCAGTACTTC; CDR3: CSVEGLAGGETQYF
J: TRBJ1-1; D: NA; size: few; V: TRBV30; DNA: TGTGCCTGGAGTGTGAGCAGCTTGAACACTGAAGCTTTCTTT; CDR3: CAWSVSSLNTEAFF
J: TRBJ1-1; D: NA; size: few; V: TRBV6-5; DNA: TGTGCCAGCAGTCCGACCGGGGGGAGTAACACTGAAGCTTTCTTT; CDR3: CASSPTGGSNTEAFF
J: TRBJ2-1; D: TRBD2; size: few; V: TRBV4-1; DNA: TGCGCCAGCAGCCAAGACGGCAGCGGGGCTTTTAATGAGCAGTTCTTC; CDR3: CASSQDGSGAFNEQFF
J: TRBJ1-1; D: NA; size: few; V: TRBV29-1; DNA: TGCAGCGTTGCCGGAAGAGGAGGCGTCACTGAAGCTTTCTTT; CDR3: CSVAGRGGVTEAFF
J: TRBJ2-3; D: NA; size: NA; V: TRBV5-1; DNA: TGCGCCAGCAGCTTAGGGGCCCGCTCCACAGATACGCAGTATTTT; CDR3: CASSLGARSTDTQYF
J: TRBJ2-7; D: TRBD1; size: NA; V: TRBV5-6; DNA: TGTGCCAGCAGCTTCGGGACAGGGAGCGAGCAGTACTTC; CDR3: CASSFGTGSEQYF
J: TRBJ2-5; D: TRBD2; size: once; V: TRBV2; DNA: TGTGCCATCACTAGCGGGAGGAGGAGGCAAGAGACCCAGTACTTC; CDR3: CAITSGRRRQETQYF
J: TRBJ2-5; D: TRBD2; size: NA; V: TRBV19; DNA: TGTGCCAGTAGCGACTCCACTAGCGGGGGATACCAAGAGACCCAGTACTTC; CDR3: CASSDSTSGGYQETQYF
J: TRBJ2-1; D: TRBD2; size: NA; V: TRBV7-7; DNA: TGTGCTAGCAGCTTACTAGCGGGAGGGCCCACCGATGAGCAGTTCTTC; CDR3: CASSLLAGGPTDEQFF
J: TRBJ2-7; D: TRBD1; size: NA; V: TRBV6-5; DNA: TGTGCCAGCAGTCTGACAGGGATTGTCTTATACGAGCAGTACTTC; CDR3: CASSLTGIVLYEQYF
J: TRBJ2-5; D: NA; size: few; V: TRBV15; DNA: TGTGCCACCAGCAGAGATCCGGGCAACCAAGAGACCCAGTACTTC; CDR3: CATSRDPGNQETQYF
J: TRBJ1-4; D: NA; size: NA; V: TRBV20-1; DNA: TGCAGTGCTCAGAAGGGGGAAAAACTGTTTTTT; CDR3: CSAQKGEKLFF
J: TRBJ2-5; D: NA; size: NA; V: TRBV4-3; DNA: TGCGCCAGCAGCCAAGGTGCTGTACGGAACCAAGAGACCCAGTACTTC; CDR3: CASSQGAVRNQETQYF
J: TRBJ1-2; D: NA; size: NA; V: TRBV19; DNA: TGTGCCAGTAGTACACTGACAGATCGCTCCACCTTC; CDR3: CASSTLTDRSTF
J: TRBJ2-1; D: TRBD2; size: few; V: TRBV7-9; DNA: TGTGCCAGCAGCTTAGGCGGACTAGCGGGCCACTACAATGAGCAGTTCTTC; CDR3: CASSLGGLAGHYNEQFF
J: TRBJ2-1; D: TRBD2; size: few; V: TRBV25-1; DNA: TGTGCCAGCAGTGAGTTCCGTCCGGGACTAGCGGACAATGAGCAGTTCTTC; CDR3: CASSEFRPGLADNEQFF
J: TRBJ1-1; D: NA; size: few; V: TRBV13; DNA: TGTGCCACGAACACAGGGAACGACACTGAAGCTTTCTTT; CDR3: CATNTGNDTEAFF
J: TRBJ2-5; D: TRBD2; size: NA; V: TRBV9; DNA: TGTGCCAGCAGCCCAAGGCGGGCGGGAGGTGGGGAGACCCAGTACTTC; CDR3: CASSPRRAGGGETQYF
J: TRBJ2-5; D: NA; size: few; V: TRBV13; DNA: TGTGCCAGCAGCTTCGGACAAGGCCAAGAGACCCAGTACTTC; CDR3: CASSFGQGQETQYF
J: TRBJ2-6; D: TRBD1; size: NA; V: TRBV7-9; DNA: TGTGCCAGCAGGTCTACAGGGGCTGGGGCCAACGTCCTGACTTTC; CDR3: CASRSTGAGANVLTF
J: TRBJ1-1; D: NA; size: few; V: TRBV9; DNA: TGTGCCAGCAGCGTAGCTACAGATTTGAACACTGAAGCTTTCTTT; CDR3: CASSVATDLNTEAFF
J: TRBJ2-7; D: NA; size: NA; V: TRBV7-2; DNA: TGTGCCAGCAGCTTAGTCCTCGGCACTGGCTACGAGCAGTACTTC; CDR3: CASSLVLGTGYEQYF
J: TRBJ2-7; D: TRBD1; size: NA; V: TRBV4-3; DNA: TGCGCCAGCAGCCAAGCCCCAAGGGGACAGAAGATCTTC; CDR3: CASSQAPRGQKIF
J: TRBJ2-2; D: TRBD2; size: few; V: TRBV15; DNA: TGTGCCACCAGCAGAGGATGGCTAGCGGGAGCCAGGGTCACCGGGGAGCTGTTTTTT; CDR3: CATSRGWLAGARVTGELFF
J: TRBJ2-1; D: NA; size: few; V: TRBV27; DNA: TGTGCCAGCCGTGGTATTGCGATCCAGAGAAATGAGCAGTTCTTC; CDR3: CASRGIAIQRNEQFF
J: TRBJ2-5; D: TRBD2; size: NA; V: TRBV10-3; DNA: TGTGCCATCAGTGGTGGGACTAGCGTCGAGACCCAGTACTTC; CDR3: CAISGGTSVETQYF